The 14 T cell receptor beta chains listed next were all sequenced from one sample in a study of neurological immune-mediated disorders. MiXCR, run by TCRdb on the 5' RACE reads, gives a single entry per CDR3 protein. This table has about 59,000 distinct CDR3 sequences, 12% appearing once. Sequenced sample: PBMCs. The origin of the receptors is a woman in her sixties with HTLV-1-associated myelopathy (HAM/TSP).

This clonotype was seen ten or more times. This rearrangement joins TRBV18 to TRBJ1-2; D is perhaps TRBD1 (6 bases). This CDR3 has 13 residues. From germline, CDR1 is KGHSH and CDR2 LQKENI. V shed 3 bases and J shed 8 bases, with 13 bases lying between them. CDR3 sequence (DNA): TGTGCCAGCTCACCGAGGGGGGGCTACGGCTACACCTTC. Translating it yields CASSPRGGYGYTF.

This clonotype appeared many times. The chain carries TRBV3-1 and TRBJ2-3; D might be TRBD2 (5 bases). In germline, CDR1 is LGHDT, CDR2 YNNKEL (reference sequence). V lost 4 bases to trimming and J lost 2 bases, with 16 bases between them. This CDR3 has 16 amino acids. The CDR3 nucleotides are TGTGCCAGCAGCCTTAACCCGGGGAGAATCACAGATACGCAGTATTTT. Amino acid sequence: CASSLNPGRITDTQYF.

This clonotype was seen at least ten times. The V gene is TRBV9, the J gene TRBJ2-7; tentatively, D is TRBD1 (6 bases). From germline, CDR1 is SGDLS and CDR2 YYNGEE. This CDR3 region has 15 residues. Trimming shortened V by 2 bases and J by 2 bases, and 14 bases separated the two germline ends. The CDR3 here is CASSVAPGQTYEQYF. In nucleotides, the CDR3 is TGTGCCAGCAGCGTTGCTCCCGGACAGACCTACGAGCAGTACTTC.

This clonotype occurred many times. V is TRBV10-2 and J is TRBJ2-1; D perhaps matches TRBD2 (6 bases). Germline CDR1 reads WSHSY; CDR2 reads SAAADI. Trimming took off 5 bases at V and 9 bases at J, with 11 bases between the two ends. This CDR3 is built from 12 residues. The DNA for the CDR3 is TGCGCCAGCAGTACGGAGGGGAGTGAGCAGTTCTTC. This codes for CASSTEGSEQFF.

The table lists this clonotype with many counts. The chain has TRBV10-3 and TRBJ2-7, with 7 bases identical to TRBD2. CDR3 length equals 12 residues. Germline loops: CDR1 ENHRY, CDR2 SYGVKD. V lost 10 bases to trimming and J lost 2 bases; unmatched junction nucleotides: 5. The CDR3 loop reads CATRGGTYEQYF. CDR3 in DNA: TGTGCCACCCGCGGGGGAACCTACGAGCAGTACTTC.

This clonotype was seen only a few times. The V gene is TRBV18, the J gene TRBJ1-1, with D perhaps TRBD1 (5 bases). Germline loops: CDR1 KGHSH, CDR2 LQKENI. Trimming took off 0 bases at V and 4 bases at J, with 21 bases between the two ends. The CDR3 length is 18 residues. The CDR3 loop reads CASSPPMGGSVSGTEAFF. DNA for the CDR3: TGTGCCAGCTCACCACCCATGGGGGGTAGTGTTAGTGGCACTGAAGCTTTCTTT. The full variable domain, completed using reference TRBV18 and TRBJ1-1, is NAGVMQNPRHLVRRRGQEARLRCSPMKGHSHVYWYRQLPEEGLKFMVYLQKENIIDESGMPKERFSAEFPKEGPSILRIQQVVRGDSAAYFCASSPPMGGSVSGTEAFFGQGTRLTVV.

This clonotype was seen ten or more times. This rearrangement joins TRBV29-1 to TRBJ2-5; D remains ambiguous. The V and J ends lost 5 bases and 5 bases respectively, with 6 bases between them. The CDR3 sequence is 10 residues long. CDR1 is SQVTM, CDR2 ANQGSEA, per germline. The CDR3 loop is CSVRWETQYF. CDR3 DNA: TGCAGCGTTCGATGGGAGACCCAGTACTTC.

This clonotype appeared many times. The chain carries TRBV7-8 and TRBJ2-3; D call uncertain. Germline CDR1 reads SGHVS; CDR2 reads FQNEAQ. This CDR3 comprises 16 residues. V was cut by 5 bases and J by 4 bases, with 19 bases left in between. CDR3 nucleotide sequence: TGTGCCAGCAGCGAAACCCGGGTCCCCGGCCCAGATACGCAGTATTTT. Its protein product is CASSETRVPGPDTQYF.

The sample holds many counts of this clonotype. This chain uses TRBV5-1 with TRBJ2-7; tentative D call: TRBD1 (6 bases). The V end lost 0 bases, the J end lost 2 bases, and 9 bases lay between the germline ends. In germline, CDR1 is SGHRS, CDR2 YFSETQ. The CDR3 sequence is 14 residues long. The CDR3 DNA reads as TGCGCCAGCAGCTTGGAACAGGGTCCCTACGAGCAGTACTTC. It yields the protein CASSLEQGPYEQYF.

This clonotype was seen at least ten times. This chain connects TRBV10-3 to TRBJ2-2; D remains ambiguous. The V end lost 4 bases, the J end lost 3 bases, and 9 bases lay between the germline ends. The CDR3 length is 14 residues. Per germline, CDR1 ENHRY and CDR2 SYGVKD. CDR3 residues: CAISGSVYTGELFF. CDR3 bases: TGTGCCATCAGTGGCTCTGTATACACCGGGGAGCTGTTTTTT.

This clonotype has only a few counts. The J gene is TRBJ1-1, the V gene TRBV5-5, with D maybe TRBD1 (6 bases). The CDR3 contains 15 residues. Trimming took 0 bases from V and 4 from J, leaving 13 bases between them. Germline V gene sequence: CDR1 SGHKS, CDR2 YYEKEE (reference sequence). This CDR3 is CASSLDGGAGTEAFF. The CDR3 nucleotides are TGTGCCAGCAGCTTGGATGGGGGCGCTGGCACTGAAGCTTTCTTT.

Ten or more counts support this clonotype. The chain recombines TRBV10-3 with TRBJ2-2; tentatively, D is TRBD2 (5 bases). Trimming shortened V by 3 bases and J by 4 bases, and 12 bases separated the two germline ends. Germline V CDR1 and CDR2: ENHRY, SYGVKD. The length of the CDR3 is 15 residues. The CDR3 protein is CAISEGAEPTGELFF. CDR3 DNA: TGTGCCATCAGTGAAGGAGCGGAGCCCACCGGGGAGCTGTTTTTT.

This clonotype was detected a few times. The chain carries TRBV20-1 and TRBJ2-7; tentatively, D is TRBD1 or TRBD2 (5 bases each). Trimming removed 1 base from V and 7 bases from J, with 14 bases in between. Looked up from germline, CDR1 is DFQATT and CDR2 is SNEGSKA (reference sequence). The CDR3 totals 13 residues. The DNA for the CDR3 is TGCAGTGCTAGAGGGGGGATCTCCGGAGAGCAGTACTTC. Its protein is CSARGGISGEQYF.

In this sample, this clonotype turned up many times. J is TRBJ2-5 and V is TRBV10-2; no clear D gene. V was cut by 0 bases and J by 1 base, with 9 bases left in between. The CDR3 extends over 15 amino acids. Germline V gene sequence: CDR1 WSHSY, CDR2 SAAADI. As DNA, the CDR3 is TGCGCCAGCAGTGAGTCATATAAACTCCAAGAGACCCAGTACTTC. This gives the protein CASSESYKLQETQYF.